This T cell receptor beta chain stems from a study of control samples from healthy donors and cancer patients. Using immunoSEQ multiplex PCR, the repertoire was profiled, and TCRdb retains in-frame clones only, with some absent. Counted here are some 160,000 clones, around 95% occurring once; the ten biggest clones make up around 9.3%. The CDR3 has 15 residues. With 1 base removed from V and 3 bases from J, the gap between germline ends came to 12 bases. In germline, CDR1 is LGHDT, CDR2 YNNKEL (reference sequence). Sample: blood. The receptor was isolated from a woman in her thirties or forties in good health. The rearrangement links TRBV3-1 (or the pseudogene TRBV3-2) to TRBJ1-2; D might be TRBD1 (5 bases). The DNA for the CDR3 is TGTGCCAGCAGCCAAGTTCCGGGGGGGTACTATGGCTACACCTTC. Its protein is CASSQVPGGYYGYTF.